This is a list of T cell receptor beta chains from one sample in a study of control samples from healthy donors and cancer patients. Measured with immunoSEQ multiplex PCR; TCRdb has only the in-frame clones, and not every one. The sample has 110,000 or so clones, roughly 90% seen once. The source material was blood. The receptor source for this set is a man between 45 and 60 years old in good health. Each CDR3 is given with its conserved first and last residue. Fields, in order: V gene, clone size, J gene, CDR3 protein. Size tells how often a clone was seen (once, few, many) or the class of an expanded clone, and some rows leave it out.

V gene: TRBV7-7; clone size: .; J gene: TRBJ2-7; CDR3 protein: CASSQGQGDYEQYF
V gene: TRBV4-3; clone size: .; J gene: TRBJ2-2; CDR3 protein: CASSPNLAGEAGELFF
V gene: TRBV6-1; clone size: .; J gene: TRBJ2-7; CDR3 protein: CASSEWIRGQASYEQYF
V gene: TRBV30; clone size: .; J gene: TRBJ1-2; CDR3 protein: CAWSVTGTYGYTF
V gene: TRBV3-1/TRBV3-2; clone size: few; J gene: TRBJ2-1; CDR3 protein: CASSGGGPNEQFF
V gene: TRBV18; clone size: .; J gene: TRBJ1-3; CDR3 protein: CASSPPGGPGNTIYF
V gene: TRBV4-1; clone size: .; J gene: TRBJ2-3; CDR3 protein: CASSQVQPTDTQYF
V gene: TRBV30; clone size: .; J gene: TRBJ2-5; CDR3 protein: CAGRLAGGGTQYF
V gene: TRBV5-6; clone size: .; J gene: TRBJ1-6; CDR3 protein: CASSPDRAYNSPLHF
V gene: TRBV28; clone size: .; J gene: TRBJ2-5; CDR3 protein: CASSFRTSGGAETQYF
V gene: TRBV7-2; clone size: .; J gene: TRBJ2-1; CDR3 protein: CASSYLAGVVYEQFF
V gene: TRBV9; clone size: .; J gene: TRBJ1-2; CDR3 protein: CASSASAGDYGYTF
V gene: TRBV14; clone size: once; J gene: TRBJ2-7; CDR3 protein: CASSQPTGYEQYF
V gene: TRBV5-1; clone size: .; J gene: TRBJ1-1; CDR3 protein: CASSQTGREGNEAFF
V gene: TRBV5-6; clone size: .; J gene: TRBJ2-3; CDR3 protein: CASSFQRGRFTDTQYF
V gene: TRBV6-5; clone size: once; J gene: TRBJ1-2; CDR3 protein: CARLGQGLDGYTF
V gene: TRBV27; clone size: .; J gene: TRBJ2-3; CDR3 protein: CASNLKRGGEDTQYF
V gene: TRBV2; clone size: .; J gene: TRBJ2-7; CDR3 protein: CASSPQGRYYEQYF
V gene: TRBV29-1; clone size: .; J gene: TRBJ1-1; CDR3 protein: CSVSGNTEAFF
V gene: TRBV7-2; clone size: .; J gene: TRBJ2-1; CDR3 protein: CASKTTSSYNEQFF
V gene: TRBV27; clone size: .; J gene: TRBJ1-6; CDR3 protein: CASFGQFGFSPLHF
V gene: TRBV18; clone size: .; J gene: TRBJ1-4; CDR3 protein: CASSPQEAGNEKLFF
V gene: TRBV19; clone size: .; J gene: TRBJ2-1; CDR3 protein: CASSLGQGWNEQFF
V gene: TRBV5-6; clone size: .; J gene: TRBJ1-2; CDR3 protein: CASSLNRGRVGGYTF
V gene: TRBV2; clone size: .; J gene: TRBJ1-4; CDR3 protein: CASSEAPATGDEKLFF
V gene: TRBV10-3; clone size: .; J gene: TRBJ1-1; CDR3 protein: CAISESRDIGGTEAFF
V gene: TRBV5-1; clone size: once; J gene: TRBJ2-7; CDR3 protein: CASRTGTGLYEQYF
V gene: TRBV9; clone size: .; J gene: TRBJ2-3; CDR3 protein: CARSVGGGQAVQYF
V gene: TRBV2; clone size: few; J gene: TRBJ1-3; CDR3 protein: CASRSQSAGNTIYF
V gene: TRBV7-2; clone size: .; J gene: TRBJ1-3; CDR3 protein: CASSLSGSSGNTIYF
V gene: TRBV4-2; clone size: .; J gene: TRBJ1-3; CDR3 protein: CASSRRWDDSGNTIYF
V gene: TRBV4-1; clone size: few; J gene: TRBJ1-2; CDR3 protein: CASSQDHEKPGYTF
V gene: TRBV11-2; clone size: .; J gene: TRBJ2-3; CDR3 protein: CASSPGTFTDTQYF
V gene: TRBV15; clone size: .; J gene: TRBJ1-3; CDR3 protein: CATSGQTGGFGNTIYF
V gene: TRBV27; clone size: .; J gene: TRBJ1-2; CDR3 protein: CASSPVTGVYGYTF
V gene: TRBV9; clone size: .; J gene: TRBJ1-1; CDR3 protein: CASRRLNTEAFF
V gene: TRBV6-1; clone size: .; J gene: TRBJ1-2; CDR3 protein: CASSEGGRYGYTF
V gene: TRBV6-5; clone size: once; J gene: TRBJ1-1; CDR3 protein: CASSRSQGATEAFF
V gene: TRBV11-2; clone size: .; J gene: TRBJ1-5; CDR3 protein: CASSPSPGSNQPQHF
V gene: TRBV27; clone size: .; J gene: TRBJ2-7; CDR3 protein: CASSLSLQGPEQYF
V gene: TRBV2; clone size: .; J gene: TRBJ2-1; CDR3 protein: CASTIAGTGDNEQFF
V gene: TRBV24-1; clone size: .; J gene: TRBJ2-3; CDR3 protein: CATSDLLSTPSDTQYF
V gene: TRBV6-5; clone size: .; J gene: TRBJ2-5; CDR3 protein: CASSYWSQETQYF
V gene: TRBV4-2; clone size: once; J gene: TRBJ1-2; CDR3 protein: CASSQDANYGYTF
V gene: TRBV29-1; clone size: few; J gene: TRBJ1-1; CDR3 protein: CSVEGQLNTEAFF
V gene: TRBV30; clone size: .; J gene: TRBJ1-2; CDR3 protein: CAWSPGSPYGYTF
V gene: TRBV5-6; clone size: once; J gene: TRBJ1-2; CDR3 protein: CASRLRPDRANYGYTF
V gene: TRBV7-2; clone size: .; J gene: TRBJ2-7; CDR3 protein: CASSLVSDRGTYYEQYF
V gene: TRBV18; clone size: once; J gene: TRBJ1-4; CDR3 protein: CASSPPGRPEKLFF
V gene: TRBV24-1; clone size: .; J gene: TRBJ1-1; CDR3 protein: CATSVKNRGTEAFF
V gene: TRBV19; clone size: once; J gene: TRBJ2-3; CDR3 protein: CASSFSGGTDTQYF
V gene: TRBV5-8; clone size: .; J gene: TRBJ1-6; CDR3 protein: CASSLAPRGLNSPLHF